One sample yielded the 27 T cell receptor beta chains listed below, sequenced in a study of tumor T cells in aggressive B-cell lymphoma. Clones were read by immunoSEQ multiplex PCR, and TCRdb kept only the in-frame ones, dropping some. The repertoire includes 7,900 or so clones, 75% to 85% of them detected once, and approximately 3% sits in the top ten. The sample was tumor tissue. The receptors shown here come from an adult with diffuse large B cell lymphoma.

The chain has TRBV5-1 and TRBJ2-5, with 11 bases aligning to TRBD2. CDR1 and CDR2 (germline): SGHRS, YFSETQ. With 0 bases clipped from V and 3 bases from J, the junction kept 1 base outside the gene matches. This CDR3 contains 15 residues. CDR3 sequence reads: CASSLEGLAEETQYF. The CDR3 region has the DNA TGCGCCAGCAGCTTGGAGGGACTAGCGGAAGAGACCCAGTACTTC.

The chain joins TRBV28 to TRBJ1-1, with D possibly TRBD1 on 6 matching bases. CDR1 and CDR2 (germline): MDHEN, SYDVKM. The CDR3 length is 15 residues. The V end was cut by 4 bases, the J end by 3 bases, with 15 bases between. The CDR3: CASSSGREGDTEAFF. CDR3 coding DNA: TGTGCCAGCAGTTCTGGGAGGGAGGGGGACACTGAAGCTTTCTTT. Complete variable domain (other parts from reference TRBV28 and TRBJ1-1): DVKVTQSSRYLVKRTGEKVFLECVQDMDHENMFWYRQDPGLGLRLIYFSYDVKMKEKGDIPEGYSVSREKKERFSLILESASTNQTSMYLCASSSGREGDTEAFFGQGTRLTVV.

J is TRBJ2-1 and V is TRBV7-2; 8 bases fit TRBD2. The CDR3 has 16 residues. Germline lookup yields CDR1 SGHTA and CDR2 FQGNSA. The junction had 12 bases not matched to a gene; V was cut back by 4 bases and J by 7 bases. In DNA, the CDR3 is TGTGCCAGCAGCTCCAGTATCGGGAGGGCCGAAAATGAGCAGTTCTTC. Translated, it gives CASSSSIGRAENEQFF.

The table lists this clone with a few counts. This CDR3 is CASSEAGGPNTEAFF. The CDR3 nucleotides are TGCGCCAGCAGTGAAGCAGGGGGCCCAAACACTGAAGCTTTCTTT. V usage is TRBV10-1 and J usage is TRBJ1-1; TRBD1 aligns across 8 bases. This CDR3 region has 15 residues. Germline CDR1 and CDR2: WNHNN and SYGVQD (reference sequence). V shed 3 bases, J shed 2 bases, and the junction held 5 bases outside the gene matches.

A few counts support this clone. Distinct nucleotide sequences in the sample also encode this CDR3. J is TRBJ1-4 and V is TRBV27; unclear D gene. The ends were cut back, 3 bases at V and 5 bases at J, with 13 bases in the middle. Germline CDR1 MNHEY, CDR2 SMNVEV (reference sequence). The CDR3 extends over 15 amino acids. The CDR3 here is CASSFRVGRNEKLFF. CDR3 bases: TGTGCCAGCAGTTTCAGAGTGGGCAGAAATGAAAAACTGTTTTTT.

V and J are TRBV11-2 and TRBJ2-7; 9 bases fit TRBD1. The CDR3 extends over 18 amino acids. From germline, CDR1 is SGHAT and CDR2 FQNNGV. The junction had 15 bases not matched to a gene; V was cut back by 0 bases and J by 6 bases. CDR3 loop: CASSLEFGQGTVASEQYF. The CDR3 DNA sequence: TGTGCCAGCAGCTTAGAATTCGGACAGGGGACGGTGGCGAGCGAGCAGTACTTC.

The chain recombines TRBV5-1 with TRBJ1-1; possibly TRBD1 for D (5 bases). Germline V gene sequence: CDR1 SGHRS, CDR2 YFSETQ. Between the trimmed V and J ends, which lost 6 bases and 1 base, there was a span of 13 bases. This CDR3 is 14 amino acids long. The CDR3 DNA reads TGCGCCAGCACCCCGGGGGATGGGAACACTGAAGCTTTCTTT. Translation gives CASTPGDGNTEAFF. Using reference TRBV5-1 and TRBJ1-1 for the parts outside the CDR3, the full variable domain is KAGVTQTPRYLIKTRGQQVTLSCSPISGHRSVSWYQQTPGQGLQFLFEYFSETQRNKGNFPGRFSGRQFSNSRSEMNVSTLELGDSALYLCASTPGDGNTEAFFGQGTRLTVV.

With regard to this clone: This specimen includes other DNA sequences encoding the same CDR3. V usage is TRBV28 and J usage is TRBJ2-1; the match to TRBD2 covers 9 bases. V dropped 7 bases and J dropped 3; count of bases not matched to a gene: 7. The CDR3 covers 15 residues. Germline-derived CDR1 and CDR2 are MDHEN and SYDVKM. CDR3 in DNA: TGTGCCAGCAATCCCAGCGGGGGGTTCTACAATGAGCAGTTCTTC. This codes for CASNPSGGFYNEQFF.

The chain links TRBV7-9 to TRBJ2-1; 11 nucleotides align to TRBD2. CDR1 and CDR2 (germline): SEHNR, FQNEAQ (reference sequence). The CDR3 has 18 amino acids. The V and J ends lost 2 bases and 2 bases, in that order; junction bases with no gene match: 8. DNA of the CDR3: TGTGCCAGCAGCTTACCCACGACTAGCGGGAATCCCTACAATGAGCAGTTCTTC. Translation: CASSLPTTSGNPYNEQFF.

The rearrangement joins TRBV4-1 to TRBJ2-2; TRBD2 might be the D (5 bases). In germline, CDR1 is MGHRA, CDR2 YSYEKL. The CDR3 loop spans 16 amino acids. V lost 0 bases, J lost 0 bases, and 8 bases lay in between. The chain's CDR3 is CASSQDIGTNTGELFF. CDR3 nucleotides: TGCGCCAGCAGCCAAGACATCGGGACGAACACCGGGGAGCTGTTTTTT.

The V gene is TRBV7-9, the J gene TRBJ1-1, with 11 bases aligning to TRBD1. After removal of 0 bases from V and 4 bases from J, the junction contained 1 base not matched to a gene. The CDR3 is 15 residues long. The germline V gene has CDR1 SEHNR and CDR2 FQNEAQ (reference sequence). CDR3 protein: CASSLAGQGGTEAFF. The CDR3 DNA sequence: TGTGCCAGCAGCTTAGCGGGACAGGGGGGCACTGAAGCTTTCTTT.

The chain uses TRBV5-1 and TRBJ2-7; maybe TRBD1 (6 bases). The CDR3 extends over 15 amino acids. CDR1 is SGHRS, CDR2 YFSETQ, per germline. Deletions cut 2 bases from V and 2 bases from J, with 14 bases between. CDR3 amino acids: CASSFDRFLPYEQYF. The CDR3 DNA sequence: TGCGCCAGCAGCTTCGACAGGTTCTTGCCCTACGAGCAGTACTTC.

The chain employs TRBV4-1 and TRBJ2-1; 10 bases fit TRBD1. Germline V lookup: CDR1 MGHRA, CDR2 YSYEKL. V was clipped by 8 bases and J by 4 bases; unmatched bases: 8. The CDR3 is 15 amino acids. The CDR3 reads CASRVGTGVYNEQFF. The CDR3 DNA reads TGCGCCAGCCGCGTAGGGACAGGGGTTTACAATGAGCAGTTCTTC.

The V call is TRBV7-9, the J call TRBJ2-1; 12 positions match TRBD2. CDR1 and CDR2 from the germline V gene are SEHNR and FQNEAQ (reference sequence). V dropped 8 bases and J dropped 2; count of bases not matched to a gene: 10. CDR3 length: 17 residues. The CDR3 DNA is TGTGCCAGCGGCCTAGCGGGAGGGCCGAAGGCCTACAATGAGCAGTTCTTC. This encodes CASGLAGGPKAYNEQFF.

The chain recombines TRBV5-6 with TRBJ1-1; the D gene is possibly TRBD1 (6 bases). The CDR3 totals 12 residues. Germline CDR1 is SGHDT and CDR2 is YYEEEE. Trimming shortened V by 4 bases and J by 6 bases, and 10 bases separated the two germline ends. CDR3 protein: CASSDGQPEAFF. The CDR3 DNA reads as TGTGCCAGCAGCGATGGACAGCCTGAAGCTTTCTTT. Based on the CDR3 plus reference TRBV5-6 and TRBJ1-1, the full variable domain is DAGVTQSPTHLIKTRGQQVTLRCSPKSGHDTVSWYQQALGQGPQFIFQYYEEEERQRGNFPDRFSGHQFPNYSSELNVNALLLGDSALYLCASSDGQPEAFFGQGTRLTVV.

The J gene is TRBJ2-1, the V gene TRBV7-9; D may be TRBD2 (5 bases). The V end was cut by 5 bases, the J end by 7 bases, with 9 bases between. Germline V gene data show CDR1 as SEHNR and CDR2 as FQNEAQ (reference sequence). The CDR3 is 12 amino acids. The DNA of the CDR3 is TGTGCCAGCAGCCCGGGGAGTAATGAGCAGTTCTTC. This codes for CASSPGSNEQFF.

This clone came up a few times. The J gene is TRBJ2-7, the V gene TRBV7-3; TRBD1 matches 11 bases. Germline loops: CDR1 SGHTA, CDR2 FQGTGA. V trimming: 5 bases; J trimming: 6 bases; junction bases outside the gene matches: 9. The CDR3 runs to 15 residues. CDR3: CASSQGTGGRSEQYF. The CDR3 DNA follows: TGTGCCAGCAGCCAAGGGACAGGGGGTAGGAGCGAGCAGTACTTC.

This chain connects TRBV18 to TRBJ2-7, with D perhaps TRBD1 (6 bases). Per germline, CDR1 KGHSH and CDR2 LQKENI. This CDR3 contains 15 residues. The germline V and J ends were trimmed by 0 bases and 7 bases, with 16 bases remaining between them. CDR3: CASSPPTGSNQEQYF. The CDR3 DNA sequence: TGTGCCAGCTCACCACCGACAGGTTCAAATCAAGAGCAGTACTTC.

The chain uses TRBV7-8 and TRBJ1-1; D might be TRBD1 (5 bases). The germline CDR1 and CDR2 sequences are SGHVS and FQNEAQ. Trimming removed 1 base at V and 5 bases at J, with 14 bases between. The length of the CDR3 is 15 residues. CDR3 in amino acids: CASSLDAGKGTEAFF. In DNA, the CDR3 is TGTGCCAGCAGCTTAGATGCAGGGAAAGGGACTGAAGCTTTCTTT.

The genes are TRBV6-5 and TRBJ1-1, with TRBD1 matching 8 bases. With V trimmed by 6 bases and J by 11 bases, 8 bases remained unmatched. Germline V gene sequence: CDR1 MNHEY, CDR2 SVGAGI. The CDR3 runs to 12 residues. CDR3 loop: CASSQGAKFAFF. CDR3 bases: TGTGCCAGCAGCCAGGGGGCCAAATTTGCTTTCTTT.

The chain uses TRBV18 and TRBJ2-1; a possible D gene is TRBD2 (6 bases). The V end lost 7 bases, the J end lost 5 bases, and 15 bases lay between the germline ends. This CDR3 contains 14 residues. Germline CDR1 KGHSH, CDR2 LQKENI. CDR3: CASLSGTFHNEQFF. In DNA form, the CDR3 reads TGTGCCAGCTTGTCCGGGACTTTCCACAATGAGCAGTTCTTC.

The chain employs TRBV5-4 and TRBJ2-7; the D gene is possibly TRBD1 (6 bases). Trimming removed 4 bases at V and 7 bases at J, with 18 bases between. This CDR3 comprises 14 residues. Germline values: CDR1 SGHNT, CDR2 YYREEE (reference sequence). The CDR3 DNA reads TGTGCCAGCAGCGTACCAGGGGATCTGAGGGAGCAGTACGTC. It is translated as CASSVPGDLREQYV.

This chain joins TRBV15 and TRBJ1-1, with 8 bases identical to TRBD1. The germline V gene encodes CDR1 LNHNV and CDR2 YYDKDF (reference sequence). Trimming took 3 bases from V and 1 from J; bases not matched to a gene: 1. This CDR3 contains 14 residues. The CDR3: CATSSGQGNTEAFF. CDR3 nucleotides: TGTGCCACCAGCAGCGGACAGGGGAACACTGAAGCTTTCTTT.

This clone was observed once. The chain has TRBV19 and TRBJ1-6; D perhaps matches TRBD1 (6 bases). The ends were cut back, 3 bases at V and 5 bases at J, with 8 bases in the middle. The germline CDR1 and CDR2 sequences are LNHDA and SQIVND (reference sequence). CDR3 length: 14 residues. The CDR3 coding sequence is TGTGCCAGTAGTATTCAGGGGAATAATTCACCCCTCCACTTT. Amino acids: CASSIQGNNSPLHF.

The CDR3 nucleotides are TGTGCCAGCAGCCAAGGCTGGGAGGGTAGGACCGAAGCTTTCTTT. Its translation: CASSQGWEGRTEAFF. This chain uses TRBV4-2 with TRBJ1-1, with D hard to call. CDR1 and CDR2 from the germline V gene are LGHNA and YNFKEQ. Trimming cost V 1 base and J 8 bases, with 17 bases left between them. This CDR3 is built from 15 residues.

V usage is TRBV28 and J usage is TRBJ2-5; TRBD2 aligns across 7 bases. Germline trimming cut 2 bases from V and 2 bases from J; bases unmatched to any gene: 14. Germline V lookup: CDR1 MDHEN, CDR2 SYDVKM. The length of the CDR3 is 18 residues. In nucleotides, the CDR3 is TGTGCCAGCAGTTTAAATCTAGCGGAAGTATGGGGGCAAGAGACCCAGTACTTC. Its protein is CASSLNLAEVWGQETQYF.

This chain uses TRBV4-3 with TRBJ1-1; possible D gene TRBD1, 5 bases. V gave up 5 bases and J gave up 2 bases, with 12 bases separating them. Per germline, CDR1 LGHNA and CDR2 YSLEER. The CDR3 totals 14 residues. The CDR3: CASSEGDSNTEAFF. The CDR3 region has the DNA TGCGCCAGCAGCGAAGGGGACTCTAACACTGAAGCTTTCTTT.